One TCR beta chain is described in this entry. The CDR3 contains 12 residues. The germline V gene encodes CDR1 LNHDA and CDR2 SQIVND (reference sequence). Trimming took 7 bases from V and 4 from J, leaving 10 bases between them. This sample stems from a study of radiation and T cells in renal cell carcinoma. Regarding time point: blood 2 weeks post-SBRT. The sample's treatment: 15 Gy SBRT to primary tumor, nephrectomy 4 weeks later. Serial blood draws occurred at baseline and 2 and 4 weeks post-SBRT. Data came from immunoSEQ multiplex PCR; TCRdb stores just in-frame clones and leaves some out. This sample yields some 76,000 clones, of which around 76% are seen a single time; less than 7% belongs to the top ten.

This TCR derives from a man aged 55 to 70 with renal cell carcinoma. This sequence joins TRBV19 and TRBJ1-1; D call uncertain. This sample comprised blood, obtained from a patient whose treatment included radiotherapy and nephrectomy. CDR3 sequence reads: CASTNPATEAFF. The CDR3 bases are TGTGCCAGTACCAATCCGGCCACTGAAGCTTTCTTT. Complete variable domain (other parts from reference TRBV19 and TRBJ1-1): DGGITQSPKYLFRKEGQNVTLSCEQNLNHDAMYWYRQDPGQGLRLIYYSQIVNDFQKGDIAEGYSVSREKKESFPLTVTSAQKNPTAFYLCASTNPATEAFFGQGTRLTVV.